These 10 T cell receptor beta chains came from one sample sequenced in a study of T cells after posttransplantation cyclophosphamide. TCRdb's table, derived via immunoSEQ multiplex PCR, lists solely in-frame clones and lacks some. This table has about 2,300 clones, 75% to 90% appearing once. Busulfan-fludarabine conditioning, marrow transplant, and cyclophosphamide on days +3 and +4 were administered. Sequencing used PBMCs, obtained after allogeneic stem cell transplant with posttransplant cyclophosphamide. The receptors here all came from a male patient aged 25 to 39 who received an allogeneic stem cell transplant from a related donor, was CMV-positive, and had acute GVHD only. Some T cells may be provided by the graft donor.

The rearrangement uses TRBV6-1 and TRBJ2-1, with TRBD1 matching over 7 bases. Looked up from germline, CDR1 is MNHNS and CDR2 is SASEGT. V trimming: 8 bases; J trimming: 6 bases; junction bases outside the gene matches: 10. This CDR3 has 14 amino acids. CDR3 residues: CASPGQVSVNEQFF. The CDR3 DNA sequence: TGTGCCAGCCCTGGACAGGTTTCGGTCAATGAGCAGTTCTTC.

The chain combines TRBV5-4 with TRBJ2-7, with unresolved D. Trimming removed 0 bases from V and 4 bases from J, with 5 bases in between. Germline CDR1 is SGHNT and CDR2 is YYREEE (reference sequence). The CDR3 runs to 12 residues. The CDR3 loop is CASSLEEYEQYF. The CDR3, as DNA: TGTGCCAGCAGCTTGGAGGAGTACGAGCAGTACTTC.

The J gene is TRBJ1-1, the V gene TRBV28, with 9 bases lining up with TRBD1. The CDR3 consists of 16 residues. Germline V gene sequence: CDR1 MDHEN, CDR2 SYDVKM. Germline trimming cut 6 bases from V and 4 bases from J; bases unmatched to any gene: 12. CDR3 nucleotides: TGTGCCAGCAGGAAGGGACAGGGAGTTTGGGGCACTGAAGCTTTCTTT. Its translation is CASRKGQGVWGTEAFF.

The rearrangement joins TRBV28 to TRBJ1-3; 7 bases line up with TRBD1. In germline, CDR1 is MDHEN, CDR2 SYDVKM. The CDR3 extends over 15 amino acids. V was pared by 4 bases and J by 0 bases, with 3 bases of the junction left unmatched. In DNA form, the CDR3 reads TGTGCCAGCAGTTACGGACAGGTCTCTGGAAACACCATATATTTT. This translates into CASSYGQVSGNTIYF. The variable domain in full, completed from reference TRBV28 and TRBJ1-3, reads DVKVTQSSRYLVKRTGEKVFLECVQDMDHENMFWYRQDPGLGLRLIYFSYDVKMKEKGDIPEGYSVSREKKERFSLILESASTNQTSMYLCASSYGQVSGNTIYFGEGSWLTVV.

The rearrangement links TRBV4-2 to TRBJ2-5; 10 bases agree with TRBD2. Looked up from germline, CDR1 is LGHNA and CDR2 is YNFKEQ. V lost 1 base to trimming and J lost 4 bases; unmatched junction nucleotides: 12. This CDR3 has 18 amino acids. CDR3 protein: CASSQVIQRGGKGETQYF. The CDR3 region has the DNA TGTGCCAGCAGCCAAGTCATCCAGCGGGGGGGAAAGGGAGAGACCCAGTACTTC.

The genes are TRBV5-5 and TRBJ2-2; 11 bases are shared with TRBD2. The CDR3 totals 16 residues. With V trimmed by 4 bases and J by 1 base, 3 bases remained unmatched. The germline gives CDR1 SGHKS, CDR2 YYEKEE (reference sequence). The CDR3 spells CASSPGLAVNTGELFF. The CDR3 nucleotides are TGTGCCAGCAGCCCGGGACTAGCGGTGAACACCGGGGAGCTGTTTTTT.

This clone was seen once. CDR3 in DNA: TGTGCCAGCAGCTCAGAATATCAGGAGGCAGATACGCAGTATTTT. Translation gives CASSSEYQEADTQYF. The gene calls are TRBV5-4 and TRBJ2-3; D might be TRBD2 (5 bases). Deletions cut 3 bases from V and 4 bases from J, with 15 bases between. Per germline, CDR1 SGHNT and CDR2 YYREEE (reference sequence). This CDR3 region has 15 residues. The complete variable domain, with remaining parts taken from reference TRBV5-4 and TRBJ2-3, reads ETGVTQSPTHLIKTRGQQVTLRCSSQSGHNTVSWYQQALGQGPQFIFQYYREEENGRGNFPPRFSGLQFPNYSSELNVNALELDDSALYLCASSSEYQEADTQYFGPGTRLTVL.

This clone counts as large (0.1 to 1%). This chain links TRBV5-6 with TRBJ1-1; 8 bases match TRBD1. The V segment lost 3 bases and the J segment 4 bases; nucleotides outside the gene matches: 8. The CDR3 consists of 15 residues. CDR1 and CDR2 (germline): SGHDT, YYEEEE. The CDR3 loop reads CASSSIKTGATEAFF. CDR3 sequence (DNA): TGTGCCAGCAGCTCGATTAAGACAGGGGCCACTGAAGCTTTCTTT.

The CDR3 coding sequence is TGTGCCAGCAGGACCCCCGGGACAGGGGTCTATGGCTACACCTTC. It translates to CASRTPGTGVYGYTF. This sequence joins TRBV6-5 and TRBJ1-2; 10 bases are shared with TRBD1. The V gene end was trimmed by 6 bases and the J gene end by 4 bases; junction bases not matched to a gene: 8. The CDR3 length is 15 residues. The germline V gene encodes CDR1 MNHEY and CDR2 SVGAGI.

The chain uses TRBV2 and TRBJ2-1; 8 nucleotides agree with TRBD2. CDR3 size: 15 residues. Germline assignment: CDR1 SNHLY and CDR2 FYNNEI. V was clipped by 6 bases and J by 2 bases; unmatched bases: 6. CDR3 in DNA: TGTGCCAGCAGGGGGGCGGGGGGCCCCTACAATGAGCAGTTCTTC. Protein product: CASRGAGGPYNEQFF. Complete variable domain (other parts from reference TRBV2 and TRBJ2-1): EPEVTQTPSHQVTQMGQEVILRCVPISNHLYFYWYRQILGQKVEFLVSFYNNEISEKSEIFDDQFSVERPDGSNFTLKIRSTKLEDSAMYFCASRGAGGPYNEQFFGPGTRLTVL.